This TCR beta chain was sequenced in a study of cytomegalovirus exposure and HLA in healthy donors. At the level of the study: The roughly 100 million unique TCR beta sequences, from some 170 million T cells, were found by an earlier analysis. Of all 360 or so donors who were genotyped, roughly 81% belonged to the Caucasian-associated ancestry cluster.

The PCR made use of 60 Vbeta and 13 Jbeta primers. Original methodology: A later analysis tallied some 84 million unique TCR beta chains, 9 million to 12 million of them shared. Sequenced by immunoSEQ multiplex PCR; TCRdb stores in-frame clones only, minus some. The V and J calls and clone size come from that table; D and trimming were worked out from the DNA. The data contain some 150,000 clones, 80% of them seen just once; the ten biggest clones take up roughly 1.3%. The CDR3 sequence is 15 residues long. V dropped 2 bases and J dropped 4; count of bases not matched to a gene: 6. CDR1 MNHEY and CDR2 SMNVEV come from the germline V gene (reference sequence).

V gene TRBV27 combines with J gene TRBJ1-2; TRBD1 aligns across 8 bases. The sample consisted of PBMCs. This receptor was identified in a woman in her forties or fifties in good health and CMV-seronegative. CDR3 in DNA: TGTGCCAGCAGTTTAGGGCAGGGGGCGAGCTATGGCTACACCTTC. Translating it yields CASSLGQGASYGYTF.